These 8 T cell receptor beta chains originate from one sample sequenced in a study of cytomegalovirus exposure and HLA in healthy donors. PCR primers comprised 60 Vbeta and 13 Jbeta primers. Profiling relied on immunoSEQ multiplex PCR, and the TCRdb table lists in-frame clones only, not all of them. This sample has 150,000 to 200,000 clones, with around 76% found just once. Sequenced input: PBMCs. The receptors were gathered from a girl between 10 and 17 years old in good health and CMV-seropositive.

V is TRBV19 and J is TRBJ2-4, with D tentatively TRBD2 (5 bases). Trimming pared 5 bases from V and 9 bases from J, leaving 14 bases between. The CDR3 is 13 residues long. Germline V gives CDR1 LNHDA, CDR2 SQIVND (reference sequence). The CDR3: CASSEVKGSIQYF. The CDR3 region has the DNA TGTGCCAGTAGTGAAGTTAAAGGGAGCATTCAGTACTTC.

This chain joins TRBV5-1 and TRBJ1-1; no reliable D call. Between the trimmed V and J ends, which lost 0 bases and 0 bases, there was a span of 6 bases. This CDR3 comprises 14 residues. Germline values: CDR1 SGHRS, CDR2 YFSETQ. The CDR3 loop is CASSLGHVNTEAFF. DNA of the CDR3: TGCGCCAGCAGCTTGGGACACGTGAACACTGAAGCTTTCTTT.

The chain uses TRBV27 and TRBJ1-5; tentative D call: TRBD1 (5 bases). This CDR3 contains 13 residues. Germline loops: CDR1 MNHEY, CDR2 SMNVEV (reference sequence). Trimming pared 3 bases from V and 9 bases from J, leaving 12 bases between. The CDR3 nucleotides are TGTGCCAGCAGTTTTTCGGGGGTGGCGCCCCAGCATTTT. It yields the protein CASSFSGVAPQHF.

The gene calls are TRBV4-1 and TRBJ1-3; no firm D call. Germline V CDR1 and CDR2: MGHRA, YSYEKL. Trimming took off 5 bases at V and 1 base at J, with 15 bases between the two ends. The CDR3 totals 16 residues. CDR3 residues: CASSVGPDYSGNTIYF. The CDR3 DNA reads TGCGCCAGCAGCGTTGGGCCTGATTATTCTGGAAACACCATATATTTT.

The chain uses TRBV5-1 and TRBJ2-3; no definite D call. Trimming pared 1 base from V and 0 bases from J, leaving 6 bases between. The V gene's germline CDR1 is SGHRS and CDR2 YFSETQ. The CDR3 consists of 14 residues. The CDR3 DNA follows: TGCGCCAGCAGCTTGTCGCAGAGCACAGATACGCAGTATTTT. It encodes CASSLSQSTDTQYF.

This clone showed up just a few times. The V gene is TRBV4-1, the J gene TRBJ2-1; 7 nucleotides line up with TRBD1. The germline CDR1 and CDR2 sequences are MGHRA and YSYEKL. The CDR3 has 15 residues. J was trimmed by 3 bases and V by 2 bases; bases with no gene match: 4. In nucleotides, the CDR3 is TGCGCCAGCAGCCAAACTGGACAGGACTACAATGAGCAGTTCTTC. Translating it yields CASSQTGQDYNEQFF.

V is TRBV14 and J is TRBJ2-4; D not resolved. V dropped 6 bases and J dropped 8 bases, with 11 bases sitting between them. Germline V gives CDR1 SGHDN, CDR2 FVKESK. The CDR3 is made up of 12 amino acids. The CDR3 coding sequence is TGTGCCAGCAGTGCAAGCTACTACATTCAGTACTTC. Translating gives CASSASYYIQYF.

This chain joins TRBV6-5 and TRBJ2-7; 12 nucleotides agree with TRBD1. Germline CDR1 reads MNHEY; CDR2 reads SVGAGI. The CDR3 sequence is 14 residues long. The J segment lost 5 bases and the V segment lost 5 bases, leaving 4 bases of the junction unmatched. The CDR3 loop is CASSPRDRGHEQYF. Written as DNA, the CDR3 is TGTGCCAGCAGTCCACGGGACAGGGGGCACGAGCAGTACTTC.